This T cell receptor beta chain derives from a study of a mutant IDH1 vaccine in newly diagnosed glioma. Study as a whole: Vaccinations were initiated 4-6 weeks following radiotherapy alone, or were given together with temozolomide cycles. The therapy given earlier, which was standard therapy, consisted of radiotherapy, temozolomide, or both, and most of the patients received both. Treatment recipients were roughly 62% male and about 40% female, and their mean age was around 40 years.

Noted time point: week 23, last vaccination. The investigators gave 300 ug of mutant IDH1 20-mer peptide in each vaccine dose, together with topical imiquimod. There were new WHO grade 3 or 4 astrocytomas in the donors, and these were IDH1-mutant and ATRX-lost. Trimming shortened V by 4 bases and J by 3 bases, and 10 bases separated the two germline ends. From germline, CDR1 is LNHDA and CDR2 SQIVND (reference sequence). CDR3 length equals 14 residues. Only in-frame clones appear in the TCRdb table, and some are missing; sequencing was by immunoSEQ multiplex PCR. The data contain roughly 29,000 clones, around 80% of them seen just once; the ten biggest clones take up 8% to 9%. Notes on this clone: Its antigen is unidentified.

The chain links TRBV19 to TRBJ1-5; D is perhaps TRBD1 (5 bases). The TCR originated in a woman aged 18-29 years with glioma. The sample in question was PBMCs, obtained from a glioma patient whose treatment included an IDH1 peptide vaccine. CDR3 amino acids: CASSRDGHNQPQHF. DNA of the CDR3: TGTGCCAGTAGTAGGGACGGGCACAATCAGCCCCAGCATTTT.